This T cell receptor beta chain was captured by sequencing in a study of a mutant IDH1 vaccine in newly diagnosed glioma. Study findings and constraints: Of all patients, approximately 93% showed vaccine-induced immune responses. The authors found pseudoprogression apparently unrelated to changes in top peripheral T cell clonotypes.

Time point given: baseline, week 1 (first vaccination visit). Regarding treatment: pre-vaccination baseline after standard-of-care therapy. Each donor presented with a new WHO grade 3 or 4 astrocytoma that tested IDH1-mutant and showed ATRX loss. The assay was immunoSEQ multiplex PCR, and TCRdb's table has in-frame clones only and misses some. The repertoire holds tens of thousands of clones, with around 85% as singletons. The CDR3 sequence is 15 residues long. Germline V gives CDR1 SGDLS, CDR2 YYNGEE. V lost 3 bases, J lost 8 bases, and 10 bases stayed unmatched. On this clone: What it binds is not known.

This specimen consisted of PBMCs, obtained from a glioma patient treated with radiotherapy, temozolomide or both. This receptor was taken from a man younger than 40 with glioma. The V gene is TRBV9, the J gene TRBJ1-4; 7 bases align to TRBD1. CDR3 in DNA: TGTGCCAGCAGCGGTCGACAGGGATTAGGGGAAAAACTGTTTTTT. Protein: CASSGRQGLGEKLFF.